These 22 T cell receptor beta chains came from one sample sequenced in a study of T cells in Graves' hyperthyroidism and ophthalmopathy (dated by TCRdb to about 2019). The library came from multiplex PCR. These reads were obtained on an Illumina HiSeq 2000. TCR beta CDR3 regions were amplified from RNA transcripts. The first round of RT-PCR for the TCR CDR3 was performed with the HTBI primer set and the Qiagen OneStep RT-PCR kit. TCRdb cleaned the public reads at Q25 with fastp, built clones with MiXCR and kept in-frame beta chains. Rows are unified per CDR3 protein, each entry keeping the most common DNA and genes. This sample comprises over 120,000 distinct CDR3 sequences, more than 20% of them detected only once. The ten most abundant clones make up more than 65% of the sample. Material: blood. Receptor source: a woman between 45 and 65 years old with Graves' hyperthyroidism that later progressed to Graves' ophthalmopathy.

V and J are TRBV28 and TRBJ1-3, with 10 positions matching TRBD1. CDR3 length: 17 amino acids. V trimming: 6 bases; J trimming: 0 bases; junction bases outside the gene matches: 8. Germline V gene lookup returns CDR1 MDHEN and CDR2 SYDVKM. CDR3 sequence (DNA): TGTGCCAGCAGCCAAACGACAGGGGGCTACTCTGGAAACACCATATATTTT. This sequence encodes CASSQTTGGYSGNTIYF.

This clonotype came up many times. The chain uses TRBV28 and TRBJ2-7; D might be TRBD1 (8 bases). V was shortened by 4 bases and J by 4 bases, with 20 bases between the two germline ends. This CDR3 is 16 amino acids long. CDR1 is MDHEN, CDR2 SYDVKM, per germline. The DNA of the CDR3 is TGTGCCAGCAGTTCGACAGGGGAGGGTAGCGGTTACGAGCAGTACTTC. Encoded protein: CASSSTGEGSGYEQYF.

J is TRBJ2-1 and V is TRBV29-1; the match to TRBD2 covers 8 bases. V gave up 4 bases and J gave up 8 bases; unmatched junction bases: 7. Germline-derived CDR1 and CDR2 are SQVTM and ANQGSEA. The CDR3 covers 13 residues. As DNA, the CDR3 is TGCAGCGTTGGGACTAGCCAGAGGGATGAGCAGTTCTTC. Protein sequence: CSVGTSQRDEQFF.

This clonotype was counted a few times. V gene TRBV3-1 combines with J gene TRBJ2-4, with TRBD2 identical over 7 bases. The CDR3 is 15 residues long. The V gene end was trimmed by 3 bases and the J gene end by 3 bases; junction bases not matched to a gene: 5. Germline lookup yields CDR1 LGHDT and CDR2 YNNKEL (reference sequence). The CDR3 DNA reads as TGTGCCAGCAGCCATCGAACTAGCGTCAAAAACATTCAGTACTTC. This translates into CASSHRTSVKNIQYF.

About this clonotype: This clone may be a read error of a much larger clone one base away. V and J are TRBV20-1 and TRBJ2-7; D perhaps matches TRBD2 (6 bases). The germline V and J ends were trimmed by 4 bases and 5 bases, with 18 bases remaining between them. CDR1 DFQATT and CDR2 SNEGSKA come from the germline V gene (reference sequence). This CDR3 region has 14 residues. The CDR3 loop is CSAIREPTTHEQYF. Written as DNA, the CDR3 is TGCAGTGCTATCCGGGAGCCGACGACTCACGAGCAGTACTTC.

This clonotype turned up a few times. The chain uses TRBV5-5 and TRBJ1-1, with D perhaps TRBD1 (5 bases). V was cut by 7 bases and J by 0 bases, with 22 bases left in between. CDR3 length equals 17 residues. From germline, CDR1 is SGHKS and CDR2 YYEKEE (reference sequence). CDR3 DNA: TGTGCCAGCCGTAAATGGGCGGGGGAGACAGTGAACACTGAAGCTTTCTTT. Its translation is CASRKWAGETVNTEAFF.

Ten or more counts support this clonotype. The genes are TRBV7-9 and TRBJ2-1; D might be TRBD1 or TRBD2, each matching 5 bases. V was pared by 3 bases and J by 0 bases, with 12 bases between. This CDR3 region has 16 residues. Germline V gene lookup returns CDR1 SEHNR and CDR2 FQNEAQ (reference sequence). The CDR3 spells CASSFWGSGSYNEQFF. In DNA form, the CDR3 reads TGTGCCAGCAGCTTTTGGGGGAGCGGCTCCTACAATGAGCAGTTCTTC.

This clonotype has a handful of counts. V is TRBV11-3 and J is TRBJ2-1, with D perhaps TRBD1 (5 bases). The ends were cut back, 0 bases at V and 4 bases at J, with 10 bases in the middle. CDR3 length: 15 residues. Germline-derived CDR1 and CDR2 are SGHNT and YENEEA. CDR3 protein: CASSLDGATYNEQFF. CDR3 nucleotides: TGTGCCAGCAGCTTAGATGGGGCAACTTACAATGAGCAGTTCTTC.

The chain is built from TRBV3-1 and TRBJ2-1, with TRBD2 identical over 7 bases. The CDR3 loop spans 15 amino acids. V lost 1 base and J lost 8; bases outside the gene matches: 8. Looked up from germline, CDR1 is LGHDT and CDR2 is YNNKEL (reference sequence). DNA of the CDR3: TGTGCCAGCAGCCAAGGGGACTACTCCGCCCATGAGCAGTTCTTC. Residues: CASSQGDYSAHEQFF.

This clonotype was picked up one time. This sequence may be a read error, since a much larger clone differs from it by one base. This sequence joins TRBV28 and TRBJ2-1; 14 nucleotides align to TRBD2. This CDR3 has 15 amino acids. Trimming took 5 bases from V and 8 from J; bases not matched to a gene: 5. Germline V gene data show CDR1 as MDHEN and CDR2 as SYDVKM. The CDR3 is CASSAGTSGGHEQFF. Here the CDR3 DNA reads TGTGCCAGCAGTGCCGGGACTAGCGGGGGCCATGAGCAGTTCTTC.

As regards this clonotype: One base away lies a much larger clone, so this may be a sequencing read error. The limits of the CDR3 on the DNA are not certain, so only TCRdb's listed CDR3 is given. This chain links TRBV28 with TRBJ2-6; no DNA check was done on the table's D call, TRBD1. Germline-derived CDR1 and CDR2 are MDHEN and SYDVKM. Including both end residues, the CDR3 is 16 amino acids long. The CDR3 is CASSTGWGSGANVLAF.

The V gene is TRBV20-1, the J gene TRBJ2-4; D gene uncertain. V was shortened by 2 bases and J by 0 bases, with 8 bases between the two germline ends. CDR3 length: 14 residues. From germline, CDR1 is DFQATT and CDR2 SNEGSKA (reference sequence). The CDR3 reads CSARNSLAKNIQYF. CDR3 bases: TGCAGTGCTAGAAACTCTCTAGCCAAAAACATTCAGTACTTC.

This clonotype has at least ten counts. The chain is built from TRBV6-2 or TRBV6-3 and TRBJ1-2; D not resolved. Germline V gives CDR1 MNHEY, CDR2 SVGEGT. The CDR3 is 13 amino acids. V was cut by 4 bases and J by 4 bases, with 10 bases left in between. The CDR3 sequence: CASSLKLIYGYTF. The CDR3 DNA reads as TGTGCCAGCAGTTTAAAACTGATCTATGGCTACACCTTC.

The V call is TRBV6-5, the J call TRBJ2-2; D gene ambiguous. This CDR3 is 13 amino acids long. Trimming pared 0 bases from V and 5 bases from J, leaving 4 bases between. Germline loops: CDR1 MNHEY, CDR2 SVGAGI. The CDR3 DNA follows: TGTGCCAGCAGTTACTCTCGGACCGGGGAGCTGTTTTTT. Amino acids: CASSYSRTGELFF.

This clonotype appeared many times. The V gene is TRBV20-1, the J gene TRBJ2-4, with a tentative D call TRBD1 (6 bases). The germline V and J ends were trimmed by 3 bases and 1 base, with 16 bases remaining between them. This CDR3 has 16 amino acids. Per the germline V gene, CDR1 is DFQATT and CDR2 is SNEGSKA (reference sequence). The CDR3 protein is CSARGPGQGAKNIQYF. The CDR3, as DNA: TGCAGTGCTAGGGGCCCCGGGCAGGGGGCCAAAAACATTCAGTACTTC.

This rearrangement joins TRBV7-9 to TRBJ2-2; 9 bases are a match to TRBD2. V was clipped by 5 bases and J by 2 bases; unmatched bases: 3. The CDR3 consists of 15 residues. Germline loops: CDR1 SEHNR, CDR2 FQNEAQ (reference sequence). For the CDR3, the DNA is TGTGCCAGCAGCGGTAGCGGGAGTAACACCGGGGAGCTGTTTTTT. It yields the protein CASSGSGSNTGELFF. The full variable domain, its missing parts supplied by reference TRBV7-9 and TRBJ2-2, is DTGVSQNPRHKITKRGQNVTFRCDPISEHNRLYWYRQTLGQGPEFLTYFQNEAQLEKSRLLSDRFSAERPKGSFSTLEIQRTEQGDSAMYLCASSGSGSNTGELFFGEGSRLTVL.

The V and J genes are TRBV20-1 and TRBJ2-1, with 9 bases identical to TRBD2. The CDR3 contains 15 residues. The ends lost 6 bases at V and 6 bases at J; junction bases unmatched: 12. Germline CDR1 and CDR2: DFQATT and SNEGSKA (reference sequence). As DNA, the CDR3 is TGCAGTGCCCCTCCTGTAGCGGGAGTTGTCAATGAGCAGTTCTTC. Translation: CSAPPVAGVVNEQFF.

This clonotype occurred once. The genes are TRBV6-2 or TRBV6-3 and TRBJ1-6; D perhaps matches TRBD1 (5 bases). The V and J ends lost 6 bases and 10 bases respectively, with 10 bases between them. Germline-derived CDR1 and CDR2 are MNHEY and SVGEGT. This CDR3 comprises 12 residues. CDR3 residues: CASRTRVSPLHF. The CDR3 region has the DNA TGTGCCAGCAGAACCAGGGTGTCACCCCTCCACTTT.

Only a few counts were recorded for this clonotype. The gene calls are TRBV15 and TRBJ2-2; TRBD2 agrees at 10 bases. This CDR3 comprises 19 residues. With 1 base clipped from V and 6 bases from J, the junction kept 14 bases outside the gene matches. CDR1 is LNHNV, CDR2 YYDKDF, per germline (reference sequence). The CDR3 DNA reads as TGTGCCACCAGCAGAGCCCGAGAGCTAGCGGGGGTCCGTCCCGGGGAGCTGTTTTTT. Its protein product is CATSRARELAGVRPGELFF.

This clonotype has at least ten counts. The chain employs TRBV6-5 and TRBJ2-1; D not resolved. V lost 2 bases and J lost 6, with 32 bases in between. Germline CDR1 is MNHEY and CDR2 is SVGAGI. CDR3 length equals 21 residues. The CDR3 sequence: CASSYSAPAAAASPLGNEQFF. The CDR3 DNA is TGTGCCAGCAGTTACAGTGCCCCCGCCGCTGCAGCGTCTCCACTGGGCAATGAGCAGTTCTTC.

The chain links TRBV9 to TRBJ2-1; TRBD1 matches 11 bases. Trimming took 4 bases from V and 9 from J; bases not matched to a gene: 12. The CDR3 runs to 16 residues. Germline V CDR1 and CDR2: SGDLS, YYNGEE. CDR3 DNA sequence: TGTGCCAGCAGCTCACGAGGACAGGGGGCCTTTAGTGAGCAGTTCTTC. It codes for CASSSRGQGAFSEQFF.

This clonotype was detected many times. Here the CDR3 reads CASSHTTRPSEQYF. Here the CDR3 DNA reads TGTGCCAGCAGCCACACGACACGGCCCAGCGAGCAGTACTTC. J is TRBJ2-7 and V is TRBV3-1; no clear D. The V and J ends lost 3 bases and 6 bases respectively, with 15 bases between them. The CDR3 is 14 amino acids. Germline assignment: CDR1 LGHDT and CDR2 YNNKEL (reference sequence).